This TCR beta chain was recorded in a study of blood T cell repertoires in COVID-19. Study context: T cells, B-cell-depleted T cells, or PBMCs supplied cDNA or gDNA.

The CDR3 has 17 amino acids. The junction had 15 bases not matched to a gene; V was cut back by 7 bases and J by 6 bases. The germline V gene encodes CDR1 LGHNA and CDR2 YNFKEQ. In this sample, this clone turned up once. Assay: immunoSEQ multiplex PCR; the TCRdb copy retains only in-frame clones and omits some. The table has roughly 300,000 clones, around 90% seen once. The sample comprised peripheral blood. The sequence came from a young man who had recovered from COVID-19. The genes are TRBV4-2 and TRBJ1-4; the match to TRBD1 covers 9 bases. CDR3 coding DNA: TGTGCCAGCAAAACCGGGACAGGGAGGGGAGAGTATGAAAAACTGTTTTTT. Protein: CASKTGTGRGEYEKLFF.